This TCR beta chain was observed in a study of regulatory T cells in long-lasting Graves disease. Overall study results and limits: Researchers examined only peripheral blood and not thyroid tissue. Less diverse TCR repertoires were seen in persistent Graves' patients than in newly diagnosed ones.

V lost 4 bases, J lost 0 bases, and 9 bases stayed unmatched. This CDR3 region has 19 residues. This clonotype was observed a handful of times. What it binds is not known. Construction of the TCR beta libraries employed iRepertoire HTBI primers in conjunction with Arm-PCR of CDR3 regions. TCRdb reanalysed the multiplex PCR reads using MiXCR and keeps one entry per CDR3 protein. The repertoire holds about 430,000 distinct CDR3 sequences, with around 20% as singletons. Sample time point: persistent/refractory GD, antithyroid drugs over 5 years with positive TRAb. TCR sequences were obtained from RNA taken from PBMCs.

The sample in question was peripheral blood mononuclear cells (PBMCs), obtained when the disease was refractory, from a patient treated with antithyroid drugs. This chain joins TRBV12-3 or TRBV12-4 and TRBJ2-6; 10 bases are shared with TRBD2. The sequence was collected from a female donor with Graves disease. The CDR3 reads CASSSGVLAGLSGANVLTF. The CDR3 DNA sequence: TGTGCCAGCAGTTCCGGCGTACTAGCGGGGCTCTCTGGGGCCAACGTCCTGACTTTC.